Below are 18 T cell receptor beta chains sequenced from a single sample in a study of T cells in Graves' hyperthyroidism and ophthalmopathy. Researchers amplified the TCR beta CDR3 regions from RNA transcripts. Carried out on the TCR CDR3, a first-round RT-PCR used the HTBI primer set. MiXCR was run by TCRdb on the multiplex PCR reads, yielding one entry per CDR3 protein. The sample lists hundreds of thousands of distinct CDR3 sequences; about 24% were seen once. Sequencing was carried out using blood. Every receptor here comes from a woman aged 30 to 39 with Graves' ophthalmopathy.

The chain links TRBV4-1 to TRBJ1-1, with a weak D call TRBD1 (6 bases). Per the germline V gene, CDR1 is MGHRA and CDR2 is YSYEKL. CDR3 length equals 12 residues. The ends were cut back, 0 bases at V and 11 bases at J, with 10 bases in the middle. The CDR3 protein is CASSQDPGAAFF. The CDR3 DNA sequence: TGCGCCAGCAGCCAAGATCCAGGGGCCGCTTTCTTT.

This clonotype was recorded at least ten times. The CDR3 DNA is TGCAGCGTTTGGAAGGCCGGGACCAAAACCTACGAGCAGTACTTC. Residues: CSVWKAGTKTYEQYF. This chain uses TRBV29-1 with TRBJ2-7; D may correspond to TRBD1 or TRBD2 (5 bases each). The CDR3 spans 15 residues. The germline V and J ends were trimmed by 5 bases and 2 bases, with 19 bases remaining between them. The germline gives CDR1 SQVTM, CDR2 ANQGSEA.

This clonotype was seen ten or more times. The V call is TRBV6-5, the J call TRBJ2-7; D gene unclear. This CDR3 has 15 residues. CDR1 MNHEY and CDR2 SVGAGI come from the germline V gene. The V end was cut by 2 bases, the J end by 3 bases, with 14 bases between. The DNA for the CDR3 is TGTGCCAGCAGTTACGGGCAGCCAGCCTACTACGAGCAGTACTTC. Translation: CASSYGQPAYYEQYF.

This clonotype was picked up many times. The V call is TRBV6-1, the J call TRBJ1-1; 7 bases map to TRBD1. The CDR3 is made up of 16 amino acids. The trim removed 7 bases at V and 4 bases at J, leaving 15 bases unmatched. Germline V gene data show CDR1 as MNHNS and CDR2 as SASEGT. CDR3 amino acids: CASTPTRQGVGTEAFF. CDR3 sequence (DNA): TGTGCCAGCACCCCAACCAGACAGGGCGTCGGCACTGAAGCTTTCTTT.

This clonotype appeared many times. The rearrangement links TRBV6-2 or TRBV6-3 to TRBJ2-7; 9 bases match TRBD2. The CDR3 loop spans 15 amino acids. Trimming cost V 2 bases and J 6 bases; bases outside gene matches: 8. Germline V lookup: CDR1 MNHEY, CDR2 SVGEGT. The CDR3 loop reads CASSYPRRGGVEQYF. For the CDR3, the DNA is TGTGCCAGCAGTTACCCGAGGCGGGGGGGCGTCGAGCAGTACTTC.

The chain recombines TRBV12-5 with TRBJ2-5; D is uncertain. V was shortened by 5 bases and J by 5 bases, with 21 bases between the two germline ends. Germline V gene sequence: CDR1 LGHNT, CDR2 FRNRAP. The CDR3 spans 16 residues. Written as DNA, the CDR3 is TGTGCTAGTGGTCCCCCCTCCGCCGCTGCCCGGGAGACCCAGTACTTC. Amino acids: CASGPPSAAARETQYF.

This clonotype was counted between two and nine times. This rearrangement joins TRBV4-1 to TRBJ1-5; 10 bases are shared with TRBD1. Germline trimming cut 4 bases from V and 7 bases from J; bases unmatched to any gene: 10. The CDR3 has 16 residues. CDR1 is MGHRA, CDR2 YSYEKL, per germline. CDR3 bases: TGCGCCAGCAGCCGGTCGCCGGACAGGGGGTTGCAGCCCCAGCATTTT. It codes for CASSRSPDRGLQPQHF.

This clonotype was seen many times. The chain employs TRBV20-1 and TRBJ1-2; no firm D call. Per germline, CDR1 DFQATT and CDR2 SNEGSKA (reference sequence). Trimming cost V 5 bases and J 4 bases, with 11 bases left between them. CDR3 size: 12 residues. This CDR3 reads CSAEDLGYGYTF. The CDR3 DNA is TGCAGTGCTGAGGATTTGGGCTATGGCTACACCTTC.

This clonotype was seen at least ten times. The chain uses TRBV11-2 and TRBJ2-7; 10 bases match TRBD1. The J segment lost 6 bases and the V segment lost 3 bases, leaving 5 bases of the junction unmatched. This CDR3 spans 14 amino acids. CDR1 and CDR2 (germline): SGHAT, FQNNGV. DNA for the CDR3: TGTGCCAGCAGCTTCGGGACAGGGGATCGCGAGCAGTACTTC. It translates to CASSFGTGDREQYF. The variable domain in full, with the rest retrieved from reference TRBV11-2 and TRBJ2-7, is EAGVAQSPRYKIIEKRQSVAFWCNPISGHATLYWYQQILGQGPKLLIQFQNNGVVDDSQLPKDRFSAERLKGVDSTLKIQPAKLEDSAVYLCASSFGTGDREQYFGPGTRLTVT.

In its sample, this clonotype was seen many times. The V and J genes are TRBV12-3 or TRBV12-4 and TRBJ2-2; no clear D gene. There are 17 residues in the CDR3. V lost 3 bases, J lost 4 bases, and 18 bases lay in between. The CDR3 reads CASSFPGGRAGTGELFF. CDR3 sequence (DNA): TGTGCCAGCAGTTTTCCAGGCGGTAGGGCAGGCACCGGGGAGCTGTTTTTT.

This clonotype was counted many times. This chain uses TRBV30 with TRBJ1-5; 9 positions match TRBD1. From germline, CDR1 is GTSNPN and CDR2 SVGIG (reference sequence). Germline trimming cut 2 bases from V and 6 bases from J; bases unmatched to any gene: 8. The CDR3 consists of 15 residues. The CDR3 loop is CAWSPGQGSGQPQHF. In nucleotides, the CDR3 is TGTGCCTGGAGTCCGGGACAGGGTTCAGGTCAGCCCCAGCATTTT. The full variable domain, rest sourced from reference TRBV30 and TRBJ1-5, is SQTIHQWPATLVQPVGSPLSLECTVEGTSNPNLYWYRQAAGRGLQLLFYSVGIGQISSEVPQNLSASRPQDRQFILSSKKLLLSDSGFYLCAWSPGQGSGQPQHFGDGTRLSIL.

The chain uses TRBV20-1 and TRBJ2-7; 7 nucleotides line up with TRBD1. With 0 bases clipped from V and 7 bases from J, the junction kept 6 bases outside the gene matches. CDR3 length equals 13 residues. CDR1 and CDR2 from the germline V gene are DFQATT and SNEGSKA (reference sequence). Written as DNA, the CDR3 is TGCAGTGCTAGAGATACAGGGGTCGAGGAGCAGTACTTC. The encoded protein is CSARDTGVEEQYF.

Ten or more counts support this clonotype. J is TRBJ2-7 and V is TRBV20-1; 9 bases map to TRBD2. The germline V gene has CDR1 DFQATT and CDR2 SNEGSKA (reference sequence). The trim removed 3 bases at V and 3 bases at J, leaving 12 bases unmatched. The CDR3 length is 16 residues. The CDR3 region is CSASFRWGTSIYEQYF. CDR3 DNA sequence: TGCAGTGCTAGCTTTCGTTGGGGGACTAGCATCTACGAGCAGTACTTC.

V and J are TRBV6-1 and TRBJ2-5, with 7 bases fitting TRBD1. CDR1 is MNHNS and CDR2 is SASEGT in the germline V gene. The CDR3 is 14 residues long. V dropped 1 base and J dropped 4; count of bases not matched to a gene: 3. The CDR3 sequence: CASSEGRGRETQYF. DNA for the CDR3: TGTGCCAGCAGTGAAGGCAGGGGGAGAGAGACCCAGTACTTC.

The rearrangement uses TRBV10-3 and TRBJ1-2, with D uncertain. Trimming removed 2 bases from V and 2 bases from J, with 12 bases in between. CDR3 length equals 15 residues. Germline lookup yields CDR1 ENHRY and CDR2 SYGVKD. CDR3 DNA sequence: TGTGCCATCAGTGAGACCCCGGAGGTGAACTATGGCTACACCTTC. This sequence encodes CAISETPEVNYGYTF.

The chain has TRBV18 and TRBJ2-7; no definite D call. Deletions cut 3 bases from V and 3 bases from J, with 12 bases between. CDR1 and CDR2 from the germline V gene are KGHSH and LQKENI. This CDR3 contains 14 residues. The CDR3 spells CASSPEQPHYEQYF. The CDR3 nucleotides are TGTGCCAGCTCACCTGAACAGCCTCACTACGAGCAGTACTTC.

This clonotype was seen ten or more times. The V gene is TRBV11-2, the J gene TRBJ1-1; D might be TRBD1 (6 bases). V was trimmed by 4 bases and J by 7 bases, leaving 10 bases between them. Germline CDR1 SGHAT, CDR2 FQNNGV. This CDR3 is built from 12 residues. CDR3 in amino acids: CASSSATGEAFF. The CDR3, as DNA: TGTGCCAGCAGCTCCGCGACAGGTGAAGCTTTCTTT.

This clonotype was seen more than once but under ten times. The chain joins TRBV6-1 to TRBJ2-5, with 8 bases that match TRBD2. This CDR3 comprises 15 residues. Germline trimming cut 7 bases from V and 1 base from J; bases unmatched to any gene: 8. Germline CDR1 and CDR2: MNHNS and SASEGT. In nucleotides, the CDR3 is TGTGCCAGCACTCCGGGGGGGGGCTCCCAAGAGACCCAGTACTTC. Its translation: CASTPGGGSQETQYF.